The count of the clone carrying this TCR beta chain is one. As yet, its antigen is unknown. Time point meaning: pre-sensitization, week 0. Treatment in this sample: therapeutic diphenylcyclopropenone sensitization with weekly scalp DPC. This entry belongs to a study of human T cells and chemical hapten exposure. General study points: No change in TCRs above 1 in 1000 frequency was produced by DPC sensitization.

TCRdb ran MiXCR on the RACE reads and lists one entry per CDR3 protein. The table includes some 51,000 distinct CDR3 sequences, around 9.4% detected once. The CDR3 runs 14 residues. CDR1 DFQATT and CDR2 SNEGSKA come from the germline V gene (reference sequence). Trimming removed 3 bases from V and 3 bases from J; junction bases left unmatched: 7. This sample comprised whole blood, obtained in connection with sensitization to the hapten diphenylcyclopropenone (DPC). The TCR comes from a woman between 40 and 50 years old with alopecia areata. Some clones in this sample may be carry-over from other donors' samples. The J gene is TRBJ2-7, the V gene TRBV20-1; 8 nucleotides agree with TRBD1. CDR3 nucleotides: TGCAGTGCTAGTCCTCCGGGACAGGACTACGAGCAGTACTTC. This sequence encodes CSASPPGQDYEQYF.